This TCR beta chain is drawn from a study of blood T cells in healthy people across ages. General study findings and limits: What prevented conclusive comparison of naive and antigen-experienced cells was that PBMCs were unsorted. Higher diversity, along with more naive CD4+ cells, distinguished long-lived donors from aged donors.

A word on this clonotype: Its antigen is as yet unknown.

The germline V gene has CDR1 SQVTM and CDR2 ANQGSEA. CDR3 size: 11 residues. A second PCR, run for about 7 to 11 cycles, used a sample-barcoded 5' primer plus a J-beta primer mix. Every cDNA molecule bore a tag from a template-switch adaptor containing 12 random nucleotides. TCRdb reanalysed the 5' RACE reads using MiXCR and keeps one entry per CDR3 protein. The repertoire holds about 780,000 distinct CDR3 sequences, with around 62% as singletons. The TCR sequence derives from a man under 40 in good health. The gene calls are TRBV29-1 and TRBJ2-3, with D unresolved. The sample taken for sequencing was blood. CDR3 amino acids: CSASKGDTQYF. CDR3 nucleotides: TGCAGTGCCTCGAAGGGAGATACGCAGTATTTT.